One sample yielded the 21 T cell receptor beta chains listed below, sequenced in a study of blood T cell repertoires in COVID-19. Data came from immunoSEQ multiplex PCR; TCRdb stores just in-frame clones and leaves some out. The table records about 180,000 clones, 79% of them present only once. Source material: peripheral blood. The receptors derive from a woman in her sixties or seventies with COVID-19, enrolled during active disease.

V is TRBV7-8 and J is TRBJ2-3, with 15 nucleotides matching TRBD2. CDR3 size: 20 residues. Per germline, CDR1 SGHVS and CDR2 FQNEAQ. V dropped 1 base and J dropped 3; count of bases not matched to a gene: 11. The CDR3 is CASSLGAMSGLAGGTDTQYF. The CDR3, as DNA: TGTGCCAGCAGCTTAGGGGCCATGTCCGGACTAGCGGGGGGGACAGATACGCAGTATTTT.

The CDR3 bases are TGTGCCAGCAGCCCCCCCTCCCTCATAGCGGGGGCCACAGATACGCAGTATTTT. This codes for CASSPPSLIAGATDTQYF. The chain recombines TRBV21-1 with TRBJ2-3; the table's TRBD2 call for D was not verified on the DNA. TRBV21-1 is a pseudogene. The CDR3 extends over 18 amino acids.

The chain joins TRBV15 to TRBJ1-1; 7 bases align to TRBD1. Looked up from germline, CDR1 is LNHNV and CDR2 is YYDKDF (reference sequence). The CDR3 sequence is 19 residues long. V gave up 0 bases and J gave up 1 base; unmatched junction bases: 14. The CDR3 reads CATSRDERGQGGRNTEAFF. The CDR3 DNA reads as TGTGCCACCAGCAGAGATGAAAGAGGGCAGGGGGGAAGGAACACTGAAGCTTTCTTT.

The chain couples TRBV7-9 to TRBJ1-2, with D unclear. V lost 0 bases and J 7 bases, leaving 12 bases between the germline ends. Germline CDR1 SEHNR, CDR2 FQNEAQ (reference sequence). CDR3 length: 14 residues. The CDR3, as DNA: TGTGCCAGCAGCTTAGCGGCGGCAGACTCTGGCTACACCTTC. As protein: CASSLAAADSGYTF.

V and J are TRBV24-1 and TRBJ1-4; tentative D call: TRBD1 (6 bases). Germline loops: CDR1 KGHDR, CDR2 SFDVKD. V shed 3 bases and J shed 0 bases, with 7 bases lying between them. The CDR3 runs to 15 residues. In DNA form, the CDR3 reads TGTGCCACCAGTGATACAGGGACAACTAATGAAAAACTGTTTTTT. Amino acids: CATSDTGTTNEKLFF.

This clone appeared a few times. For the CDR3, the DNA is TGTGCCACCAGTGACCCGAGATGGGGGGAGCTGTTTTTT. Protein product: CATSDPRWGELFF. The chain has TRBV24-1 and TRBJ2-2; D remains ambiguous. Trimming cost V 4 bases and J 8 bases, with 10 bases left between them. Germline-derived CDR1 and CDR2 are KGHDR and SFDVKD. The CDR3 extends over 13 amino acids.

CDR3 bases: TGTGCCAGCAGTGAAGCGGAGGGTAGAATCTACGAGCAGTACGTC. This translates into CASSEAEGRIYEQYV. This chain links TRBV6-1 with TRBJ2-7; TRBD2 might be the D (6 bases). The CDR3 length is 15 residues. V was trimmed by 0 bases and J by 3 bases, leaving 12 bases between them. Germline V lookup: CDR1 MNHNS, CDR2 SASEGT.

In this sample, this clone turned up once. The V call is TRBV6-2 or TRBV6-3, the J call TRBJ2-1, with TRBD1 matching over 7 bases. CDR3 size: 11 residues. V shed 3 bases, J shed 15 bases, and the junction held 5 bases outside the gene matches. Germline-derived CDR1 and CDR2 are MNHEY and SVGEGT. This CDR3 is CASSYGQVSFF. DNA of the CDR3: TGTGCCAGCAGTTATGGACAGGTTTCGTTCTTC.

The V and J genes are TRBV9 and TRBJ2-2; maybe TRBD2 (5 bases). This CDR3 contains 16 residues. Germline lookup yields CDR1 SGDLS and CDR2 YYNGEE. V was shortened by 4 bases and J by 5 bases, with 18 bases between the two germline ends. CDR3 residues: CASSPRGTPGTGELFF. CDR3 bases: TGTGCCAGCAGCCCCCGCGGCACTCCGGGAACCGGGGAGCTGTTTTTT.

The chain joins TRBV12-2 to TRBJ2-4; the table assigns TRBD2, which was not confirmed against the DNA. TRBV12-2 is classified as a pseudogene. The CDR3 runs to 17 residues. The chain's CDR3 is CASRLYRVAVPKNIQYF. The CDR3, as DNA: TGTGCAAGTCGCCTTTACCGGGTAGCGGTCCCGAAAAACATTCAGTACTTC.

The chain links TRBV27 to TRBJ2-5; D unclear. Trimming took 3 bases from V and 1 from J, leaving 6 bases between them. CDR3 length: 13 amino acids. The germline CDR1 and CDR2 sequences are MNHEY and SMNVEV (reference sequence). DNA for the CDR3: TGTGCCAGCAGTTTTTCCCTCCAAGAGACCCAGTACTTC. Translating it yields CASSFSLQETQYF.

In its sample, this clone was seen many times. V gene TRBV6-5 combines with J gene TRBJ1-1; TRBD1 aligns across 8 bases. V shed 5 bases and J 2 bases; nucleotides not matched to a gene: 7. This CDR3 has 15 residues. Germline CDR1 reads MNHEY; CDR2 reads SVGAGI. The CDR3 DNA is TGTGCCAGCAGTACCCCCGGGACAGGAAACACTGAAGCTTTCTTT. It is translated as CASSTPGTGNTEAFF.

This rearrangement joins TRBV5-1 to TRBJ1-1, with unresolved D. Trimming removed 4 bases from V and 6 bases from J, with 7 bases in between. CDR1 and CDR2 (germline): SGHRS, YFSETQ. This CDR3 is 11 amino acids long. The CDR3 DNA reads as TGCGCCAGCAGCATCGGGGCTGAAGCTTTCTTT. Its translation is CASSIGAEAFF.

The rearrangement links TRBV7-9 to TRBJ2-1; 12 bases map to TRBD2. The germline V gene encodes CDR1 SEHNR and CDR2 FQNEAQ (reference sequence). V gave up 5 bases and J gave up 9 bases; unmatched junction bases: 5. The CDR3 covers 14 residues. The CDR3 nucleotides are TGTGCCAGCAGCCCACTAGCGGGGGGTCGTGAGCAGTTCTTC. This codes for CASSPLAGGREQFF.

J is TRBJ2-4 and V is TRBV19; 7 nucleotides agree with TRBD1. The CDR3 is made up of 16 amino acids. Germline V gene data show CDR1 as LNHDA and CDR2 as SQIVND (reference sequence). J lost 4 bases, V lost 3 bases, and 9 bases had no gene match. CDR3 DNA: TGTGCCAGTAGTATTTGGGGGACAGTACCTAAAAACATTCAGTACTTC. Translated, it gives CASSIWGTVPKNIQYF.

This clone was seen a single time. The V gene is TRBV25-1, the J gene TRBJ2-7; 7 bases map to TRBD1. The CDR3 is 17 residues long. CDR1 and CDR2 from the germline V gene are MGHDK and SYGVNS. Trimming at V came to 5 bases and at J to 6 bases, leaving 19 bases not matched to a gene. DNA of the CDR3: TGTGCCAGCAGTCTTATTGTGTCGGGACAGCTCGTTGTCGAGCAGTACTTC. Its translation is CASSLIVSGQLVVEQYF.

The V and J genes are TRBV11-1 and TRBJ2-2, with a possible D match to TRBD2 (6 bases). The V end lost 7 bases, the J end lost 7 bases, and 19 bases lay between the germline ends. The CDR3 is 15 amino acids. CDR1 is SGHAT and CDR2 is FQDESV in the germline V gene (reference sequence). The CDR3 loop is CASTSVGGLGGELFF. CDR3 coding DNA: TGTGCCAGCACCTCCGTGGGGGGTCTAGGCGGGGAGCTGTTTTTT.

This rearrangement joins TRBV19 to TRBJ2-1; TRBD2 aligns across 15 bases. Germline CDR1 is LNHDA and CDR2 is SQIVND (reference sequence). V was clipped by 6 bases and J by 3 bases; unmatched bases: 6. There are 17 residues in the CDR3. CDR3 nucleotide sequence: TGTGCCAGTAGCAGGACTAGCGGGAGGGCCATCTACAATGAGCAGTTCTTC. This encodes CASSRTSGRAIYNEQFF.

The V and J genes are TRBV6-1 and TRBJ2-5; 7 nucleotides align to TRBD1. CDR3 size: 17 residues. Germline loops: CDR1 MNHNS, CDR2 SASEGT. J lost 6 bases, V lost 0 bases, and 13 bases had no gene match. In DNA form, the CDR3 reads TGTGCCAGCAGTGAAGCGCTTCAGGGGTACAGGGGAAAGACCCAGTACTTC. This encodes CASSEALQGYRGKTQYF.

The rearrangement links TRBV18 to TRBJ2-3; 13 bases are shared with TRBD2. CDR3 length: 16 residues. Per germline, CDR1 KGHSH and CDR2 LQKENI. Losses at the gene ends were 5 bases for V and 2 bases for J; bases not matched to a gene: 4. CDR3 sequence: CASSGTSGRATDTQYF. CDR3 in DNA: TGTGCCAGCTCAGGAACTAGCGGGAGGGCCACAGATACGCAGTATTTT.

V and J are TRBV6-5 and TRBJ1-6; D is unclear. The germline gives CDR1 MNHEY, CDR2 SVGAGI. Trimming stripped 0 bases from V and 11 bases from J, with 11 bases between. The CDR3 extends over 14 amino acids. CDR3 in DNA: TGTGCCAGCAGTTACTCGAGGGAATTCGCACCCCTCCACTTT. Its translation: CASSYSREFAPLHF.